This T cell receptor beta chain is from a study of control samples from healthy donors and cancer patients. The table came from immunoSEQ multiplex PCR; TCRdb's copy has only in-frame clones and leaves some out. Of a few hundred thousand clones listed, about 93% are singletons. This CDR3 has 15 amino acids. CDR1 is LGHDT and CDR2 is YNNKEL in the germline V gene (reference sequence). V was pared by 0 bases and J by 4 bases, with 10 bases between. V gene TRBV3-1 (or the pseudogene TRBV3-2) combines with J gene TRBJ1-5; TRBD1 might be the D (6 bases). The sequence derives from a man aged 35-49 years with head and neck cancer. The sequencing sample was made of PBMCs. The CDR3 region has the DNA TGTGCCAGCAGCCAAGATGGGGGGCGAAATCAGCCCCAGCATTTT. This codes for CASSQDGGRNQPQHF.